This TCR beta chain was obtained from a study of T cells expressing NK-cell markers. TCRdb re-called the 5' RACE reads and catalogs CDR3 proteins one per entry, DNA excluded. Its listing shows around 550,000 distinct CDR3 sequences. Per the germline V gene, CDR1 is DFQATT and CDR2 is SNEGSKA (reference sequence). The CDR3 runs to 16 residues. The specimen was blood T cells: a sorted CD56 or NKG2C T cell subset, CD4+ or CD8+ T cells, or bulk PBMC T cells (not recorded which). The chain employs TRBV20-1 and TRBJ2-3; the TRBD1 assignment by TCRdb is unverifiable without DNA. The clonotype comes from a man aged 18 to 29 in good health. The CDR3 sequence is CSARDQKGSSTDTQYF.